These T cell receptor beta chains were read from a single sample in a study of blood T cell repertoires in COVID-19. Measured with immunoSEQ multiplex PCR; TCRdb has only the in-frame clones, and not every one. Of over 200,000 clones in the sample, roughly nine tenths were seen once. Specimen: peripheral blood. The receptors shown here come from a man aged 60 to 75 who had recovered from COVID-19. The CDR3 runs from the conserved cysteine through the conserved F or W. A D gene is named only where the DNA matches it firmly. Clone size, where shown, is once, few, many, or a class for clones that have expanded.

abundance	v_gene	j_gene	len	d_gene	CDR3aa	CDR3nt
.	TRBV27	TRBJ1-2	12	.	CASSQTGYGYTF	TGTGCCAGCAGCCAGACAGGATATGGCTACACCTTC
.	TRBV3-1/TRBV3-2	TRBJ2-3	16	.	CASSPRRNSRRDTQYF	TGTGCCAGCAGCCCGAGGCGTAACTCCCGGAGAGATACGCAGTATTTT
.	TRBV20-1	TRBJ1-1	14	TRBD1	CSASETGGLAEAFF	TGCAGTGCTAGTGAGACAGGGGGGCTTGCTGAAGCTTTCTTT
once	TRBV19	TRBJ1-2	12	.	CASSTGIGGYTF	TGTGCCAGTAGTACAGGTATTGGTGGCTACACCTTC
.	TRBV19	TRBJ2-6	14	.	CASSPSSGANVLTF	TGTGCCAGTAGTCCGAGCTCTGGGGCCAACGTCCTGACTTTC
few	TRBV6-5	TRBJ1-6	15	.	CASSYIGRDNSPLHF	TGTGCCAGCAGTTACATAGGGCGGGATAATTCACCCCTCCACTTT
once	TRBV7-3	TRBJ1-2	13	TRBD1	CASSPTDRGGYTF	TGTGCCAGCAGCCCTACCGACAGGGGAGGCTACACCTTC
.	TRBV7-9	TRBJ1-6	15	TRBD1	CASSRWDRVDSPLHF	TGTGCCAGCAGCAGATGGGACAGGGTGGATTCACCCCTCCACTTT
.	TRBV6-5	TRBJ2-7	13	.	CASSRGESYEQYF	TGTGCCAGCAGCAGGGGGGAGTCCTACGAGCAGTACTTC
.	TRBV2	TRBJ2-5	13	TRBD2	CASMSGGAGTQYF	TGTGCCAGCATGAGCGGGGGGGCAGGGACCCAGTACTTC
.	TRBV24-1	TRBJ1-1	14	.	CATSESTGRTEAFF	TGTGCCACCAGCGAGAGTACGGGGAGGACTGAAGCTTTCTTT
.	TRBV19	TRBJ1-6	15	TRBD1	CASHNRGQINSPLHF	TGTGCCAGTCATAACCGGGGACAGATTAATTCACCCCTCCACTTT
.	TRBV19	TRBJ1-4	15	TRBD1	CASSIGTVLDEKLFF	TGTGCCAGTAGTATTGGGACAGTCTTGGATGAAAAACTGTTTTTT
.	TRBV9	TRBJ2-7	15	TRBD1	CASSPHGGQGKGQYF	TGTGCCAGCAGCCCCCACGGGGGACAGGGTAAAGGGCAGTACTTC
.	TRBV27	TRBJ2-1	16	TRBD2	CASRTGGADTYNEQFF	TGTGCCAGCAGGACGGGGGGAGCTGACACCTACAATGAGCAGTTCTTC
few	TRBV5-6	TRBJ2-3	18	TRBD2	CASSSPGTSGGATDTQYF	TGTGCCAGCAGCTCTCCTGGGACTAGCGGGGGGGCCACAGATACGCAGTATTTT
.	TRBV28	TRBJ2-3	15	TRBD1	CASSLYRGRQDTQYF	TGTGCCAGCAGTTTATACAGGGGGCGTCAAGATACGCAGTATTTT
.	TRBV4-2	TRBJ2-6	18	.	CASSQDYAVSSGANVLTF	TGTGCCAGCAGCCAAGATTACGCGGTTAGCTCTGGGGCCAACGTCCTGACTTTC
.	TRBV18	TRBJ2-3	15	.	CASSEQQGSTDTQYF	TGTGCCAGCTCAGAACAACAGGGTAGCACAGATACGCAGTATTTT
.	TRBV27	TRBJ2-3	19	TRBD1	CASSSAPSTGGVFTDTQYF	TGTGCCAGCAGTTCCGCTCCCTCGACAGGGGGCGTGTTCACAGATACGCAGTATTTT
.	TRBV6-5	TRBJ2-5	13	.	CAVPGLEGQTQYF	TGTGCCGTCCCGGGACTCGAGGGGCAGACCCAGTACTTC
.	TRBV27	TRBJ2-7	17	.	CASSLRARGGTAYEQYF	TGTGCCAGCAGTTTAAGGGCCAGGGGAGGGACCGCCTACGAGCAGTACTTC
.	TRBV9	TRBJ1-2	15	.	CASSVNSGRGYGYTF	TGTGCCAGCAGCGTAAATTCGGGCCGGGGATATGGCTACACCTTC
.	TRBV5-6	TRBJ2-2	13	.	CASSPMGGRELFF	TGTGCCAGCAGCCCTATGGGGGGACGGGAGCTGTTTTTT
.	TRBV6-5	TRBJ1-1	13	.	CASKAHLNTEAFF	TGTGCCAGCAAAGCGCACCTAAACACTGAAGCTTTCTTT
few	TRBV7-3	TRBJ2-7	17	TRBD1	CASSLKGQGPSSYEQYF	TGTGCCAGCAGCTTAAAGGGACAGGGGCCGAGCTCCTACGAGCAGTACTTC
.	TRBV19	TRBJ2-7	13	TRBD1	CASRRQGNYEQYF	TGTGCCAGTAGACGACAGGGAAACTACGAGCAGTACTTC
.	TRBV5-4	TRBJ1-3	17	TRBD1	CASSPVDRDVGGNTIYF	TGTGCCAGCAGCCCCGTCGACAGGGATGTCGGCGGAAACACCATATATTTT
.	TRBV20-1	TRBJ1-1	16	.	CSASRQATTLNTEAFF	TGCAGTGCTAGTCGCCAGGCTACAACCCTGAACACTGAAGCTTTCTTT
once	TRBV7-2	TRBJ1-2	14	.	CASSLDGGNYGYTF	TGTGCCAGCAGCTTAGATGGAGGGAACTATGGCTACACCTTC
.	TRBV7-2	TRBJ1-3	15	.	CASSTTPPSGNTIYF	TGTGCCAGCAGCACGACACCACCATCTGGAAACACCATATATTTT
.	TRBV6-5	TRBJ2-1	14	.	CASSYSIYEDEQFF	TGTGCCAGCAGTTACTCGATTTATGAGGATGAGCAGTTCTTC
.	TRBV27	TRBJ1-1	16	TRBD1	CASSPRTGGAGTEAFF	TGTGCCAGCAGTCCAAGGACAGGGGGCGCGGGCACTGAAGCTTTCTTT
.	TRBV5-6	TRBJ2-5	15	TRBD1	CASSSKQGAGETQYF	TGTGCCAGCAGCTCCAAACAGGGGGCCGGGGAGACCCAGTACTTC
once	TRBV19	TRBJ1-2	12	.	CASTIGGYGYTF	TGTGCCAGTACTATCGGGGGATATGGCTACACCTTC
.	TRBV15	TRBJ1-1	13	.	CATSRDQQAEAFF	TGTGCCACCAGCAGAGATCAACAGGCTGAAGCTTTCTTT
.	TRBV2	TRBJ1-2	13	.	CASSADSNYGYTF	TGTGCCAGCAGTGCTGACAGTAACTATGGCTACACCTTC
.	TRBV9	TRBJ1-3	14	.	CASSERGIGNTIYF	TGTGCCAGCAGCGAAAGGGGGATTGGAAACACCATATATTTT
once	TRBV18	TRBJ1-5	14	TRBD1	CASSSTGGNQPQHF	TGTGCCAGCTCAAGCACAGGGGGCAATCAGCCCCAGCATTTT
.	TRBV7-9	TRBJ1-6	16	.	CASSLEGEGFKSPLHF	TGTGCCAGCAGCTTAGAAGGCGAGGGATTCAAGTCACCCCTCCACTTT
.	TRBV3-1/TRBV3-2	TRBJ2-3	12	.	CASSHNTDTQYF	TGTGCCAGCAGCCATAACACAGATACGCAGTATTTT
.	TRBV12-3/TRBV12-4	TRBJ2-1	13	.	CASSYRGGNEQFF	TGTGCCAGCAGCTACAGGGGGGGAAATGAGCAGTTCTTC
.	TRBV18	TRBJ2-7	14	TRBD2	CASSSRLADYEQYF	TGTGCCAGCTCATCCCGACTAGCGGACTACGAGCAGTACTTC
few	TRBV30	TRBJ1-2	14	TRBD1	CAWSPGQGNYGYTF	TGTGCCTGGAGTCCTGGACAGGGGAACTATGGCTACACCTTC
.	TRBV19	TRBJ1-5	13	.	CASSAQSNQPQHF	TGTGCCAGTAGCGCTCAGAGCAATCAGCCCCAGCATTTT
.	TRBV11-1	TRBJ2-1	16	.	CASSLADSGAYNEQFF	TGTGCCAGCAGCTTAGCGGACAGTGGAGCCTACAATGAGCAGTTCTTC
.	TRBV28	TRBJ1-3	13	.	CASSAAGGNTIYF	TGTGCCAGCAGTGCTGCCGGTGGAAACACCATATATTTT
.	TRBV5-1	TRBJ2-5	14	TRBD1	CASSLTGGRETQYF	TGCGCCAGCAGCCTGACAGGGGGCAGGGAGACCCAGTACTTC
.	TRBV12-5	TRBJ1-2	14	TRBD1	CASGLGGTGYGYTF	TGTGCTAGTGGTTTGGGAGGGACAGGTTATGGCTACACCTTC
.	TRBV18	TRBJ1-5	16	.	CASSPRQSSSNQPQHF	TGTGCCAGCTCACCCCGACAGAGTAGTAGCAATCAGCCCCAGCATTTT
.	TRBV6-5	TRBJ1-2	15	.	CASSFGGWANYGYTF	TGTGCCAGCAGTTTCGGGGGGTGGGCTAACTATGGCTACACCTTC
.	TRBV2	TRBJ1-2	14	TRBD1	CASSEGQGAYGYTF	TGTGCCAGCAGCGAAGGACAGGGGGCCTATGGCTACACCTTC
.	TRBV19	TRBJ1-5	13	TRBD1	CASSRTGGQPQHF	TGTGCCAGTAGTCGGACAGGGGGCCAGCCCCAGCATTTT
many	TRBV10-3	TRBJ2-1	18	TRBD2	CAISEPLAGGRSYNEQFF	TGTGCCATCAGTGAGCCCCTAGCGGGAGGCCGCTCCTACAATGAGCAGTTCTTC
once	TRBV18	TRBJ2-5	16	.	CASSPVSGPGWETQYF	TGTGCCAGCTCACCAGTATCCGGTCCCGGGTGGGAGACCCAGTACTTC
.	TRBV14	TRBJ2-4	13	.	CASSQGLRGIQYF	TGTGCCAGCAGCCAAGGACTTCGGGGCATTCAGTACTTC
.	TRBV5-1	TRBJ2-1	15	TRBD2	CASSFTSGESNEQFF	TGCGCCAGCAGCTTTACTAGCGGGGAAAGCAATGAGCAGTTCTTC